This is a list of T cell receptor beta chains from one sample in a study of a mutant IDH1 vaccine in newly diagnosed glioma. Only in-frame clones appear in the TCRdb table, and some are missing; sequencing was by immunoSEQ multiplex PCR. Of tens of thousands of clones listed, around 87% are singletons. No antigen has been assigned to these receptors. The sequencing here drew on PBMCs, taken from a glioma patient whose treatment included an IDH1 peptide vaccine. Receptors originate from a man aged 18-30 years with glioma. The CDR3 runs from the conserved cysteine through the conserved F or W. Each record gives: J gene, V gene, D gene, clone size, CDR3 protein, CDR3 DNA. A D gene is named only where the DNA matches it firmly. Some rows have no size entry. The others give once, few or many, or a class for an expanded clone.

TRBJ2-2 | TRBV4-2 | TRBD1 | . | CASSQETGQGTGELFF | TGTGCCAGCAGCCAAGAGACCGGACAGGGCACCGGGGAGCTGTTTTTT
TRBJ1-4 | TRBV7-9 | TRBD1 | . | CASRPSPGQGGEKLFF | TGTGCCAGCCGACCTAGTCCCGGCCAGGGGGGTGAAAAACTGTTTTTT
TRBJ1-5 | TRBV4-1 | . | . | CASSMEGDQPQHF | TGCGCCAGCAGTATGGAGGGGGATCAGCCCCAGCATTTT
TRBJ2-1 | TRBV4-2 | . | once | CASSQDKLSNEQFF | TGTGCCAGCAGCCAAGATAAGTTAAGCAATGAGCAGTTCTTC
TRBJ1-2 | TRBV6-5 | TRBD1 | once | CASSPDRGGGYTF | TGTGCCAGCAGTCCCGACAGGGGAGGGGGCTACACCTTC
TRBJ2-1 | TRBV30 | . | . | CAWNQLQSSYNEQFF | TGTGCCTGGAATCAGCTTCAGAGCTCCTACAATGAGCAGTTCTTC
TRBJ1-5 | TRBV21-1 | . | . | CASSKGTGLNQPQHF | TGTGCCAGCAGCAAAGGGACAGGGCTCAATCAGCCCCAGCATTTT
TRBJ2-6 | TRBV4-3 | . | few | CASSQDGTASGANVLTF | TGCGCCAGCAGCCAAGATGGGACCGCATCTGGGGCCAACGTCCTGACTTTC
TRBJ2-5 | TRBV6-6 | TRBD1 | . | CASRLGQGETQYF | TGTGCCAGCAGGCTCGGACAGGGCGAGACCCAGTACTTC
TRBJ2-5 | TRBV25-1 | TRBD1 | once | CASSEYSTGMETQYF | TGTGCCAGCAGTGAATATTCGACAGGGATGGAGACCCAGTACTTC
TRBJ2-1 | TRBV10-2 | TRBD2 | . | CASWGTSGSYEQFF | TGCGCCAGCTGGGGGACTAGCGGGAGCTATGAGCAGTTCTTC
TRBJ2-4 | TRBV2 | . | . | CASKRSTAKNIQYF | TGTGCCAGCAAGCGTTCCACAGCCAAAAACATTCAGTACTTC
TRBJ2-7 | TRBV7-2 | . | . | CASSLGSQGRSYEQYF | TGTGCCAGCAGCTTAGGGTCCCAGGGAAGATCCTACGAGCAGTACTTC